A selection of T cell receptor beta chains follows, all from one sample in a study of beta chain features in type 1 diabetes. Generated by immunoSEQ multiplex PCR, the TCRdb table keeps only in-frame clones and is missing some. The sample contains about 900,000 clones, roughly 15% of which appear only once. Specimen: naive CD4+ T cells from blood. These receptors were obtained from a woman under 30 in good health. Each CDR3 is given with its conserved first and last residue. D genes are given only for firm matches. Not all rows give a size; the values are once, few, many and, for expanded clones, a class.

d_call	cdr3_length	clone_size	j_call	v_call	cdr3_aa	cdr3_nt
-	14	-	TRBJ2-3	TRBV6-1	CASSEMRLGDTQYF	TGTGCCAGCAGTGAAATGAGACTAGGGGATACGCAGTATTTT
TRBD1	14	-	TRBJ1-4	TRBV9	CASSDTGGGEKLFF	TGTGCCAGCAGCGATACAGGGGGAGGGGAAAAACTGTTTTTT
-	15	-	TRBJ1-2	TRBV15	CATSRDNAGTGGYTF	TGTGCCACCAGCAGAGATAATGCGGGAACGGGAGGCTACACCTTC
-	15	-	TRBJ2-7	TRBV15	CATSRDMGFSYEQYF	TGTGCCACCAGCAGAGATATGGGATTCTCCTACGAGCAGTACTTC
-	15	-	TRBJ2-2	TRBV7-2	CASSFSEGGTGELFF	TGTGCCAGCAGCTTCAGCGAGGGCGGCACCGGGGAGCTGTTTTTT
-	11	few	TRBJ2-7	TRBV7-2	CASSLTGYQYF	TGTGCCAGCAGCTTGACGGGTTATCAGTACTTC
TRBD1	17	-	TRBJ2-3	TRBV11-2	CASSQHRGAVSTDTQYF	TGTGCCAGCAGCCAACACAGGGGGGCTGTAAGCACAGATACGCAGTATTTT
TRBD2	15	few	TRBJ2-2	TRBV4-3	CASSLSGSDTGELFF	TGCGCCAGCAGCCTCAGCGGGAGTGACACCGGGGAGCTGTTTTTT
-	17	few	TRBJ2-2	TRBV7-2	CASSAWVVAANTGELFF	TGTGCCAGCAGCGCATGGGTTGTGGCGGCGAACACCGGGGAGCTGTTTTTT
TRBD1	14	few	TRBJ2-7	TRBV11-2	CASSLGGQGYEQYF	TGTGCCAGCAGCTTAGGGGGACAGGGCTACGAGCAGTACTTC
-	17	-	TRBJ2-3	TRBV4-3	CASSQERAGKGTDTQYF	TGCGCCAGCAGCCAAGAAAGGGCGGGCAAGGGCACAGATACGCAGTATTTT
-	14	-	TRBJ2-1	TRBV2	CASRTGSHYNEQFF	TGTGCCAGCAGAACAGGGAGCCATTACAATGAGCAGTTCTTC
TRBD1	16	-	TRBJ2-3	TRBV7-2	CASSLATGRSTDTQYF	TGTGCCAGCAGCTTAGCGACAGGGAGATCCACAGATACGCAGTATTTT
-	13	few	TRBJ2-7	TRBV18	CASSPRLVHEQYF	TGTGCCAGCTCACCACGTCTCGTCCACGAGCAGTACTTC
-	15	-	TRBJ1-2	TRBV28	CASSFSPPQIYGYTF	TGTGCCAGCAGTTTCTCCCCTCCACAGATCTATGGCTACACCTTC
-	16	few	TRBJ2-1	TRBV5-4	CASSLYPEDSYNEQFF	TGTGCCAGCAGCTTGTATCCTGAGGACTCCTACAATGAGCAGTTCTTC
-	15	-	TRBJ2-3	TRBV28	CASSLIAEITDTQYF	TGTGCCAGCAGTTTAATAGCGGAGATCACAGATACGCAGTATTTT
TRBD1	16	-	TRBJ2-4	TRBV7-2	CASSSQTGRAKNIQYF	TGTGCCAGCAGCTCCCAGACAGGGCGAGCCAAAAACATTCAGTACTTC
TRBD1	15	-	TRBJ2-5	TRBV12-5	CASGTGQGTEETQYF	TGTGCTAGTGGTACGGGACAGGGAACGGAAGAGACCCAGTACTTC
-	15	many	TRBJ2-3	TRBV7-9	CASSYLQPHTDTQYF	TGTGCCAGCAGCTACCTACAGCCCCACACAGATACGCAGTATTTT
TRBD2	14	-	TRBJ2-1	TRBV25-1	CASSYSGGANEQFF	TGTGCCAGCAGCTATAGCGGGGGGGCAAATGAGCAGTTCTTC
TRBD1	15	-	TRBJ1-2	TRBV4-2	CASTQPGQGVYGYTF	TGTGCCAGCACCCAACCGGGACAGGGAGTCTATGGCTACACCTTC
TRBD2	14	few	TRBJ2-3	TRBV7-2	CASSLAGVRDTQYF	TGCGCCAGCAGCCTAGCGGGAGTCCGTGATACGCAGTATTTT
-	15	-	TRBJ1-1	TRBV7-2	CASSLAGAQYTEAFF	TGTGCCAGCAGCTTAGCGGGGGCGCAGTACACTGAAGCTTTCTTT
-	13	few	TRBJ1-1	TRBV18	CASSLDRNTEAFF	TGTGCCAGCTCGCTTGACAGGAACACTGAAGCTTTCTTT
-	12	-	TRBJ2-7	TRBV28	CASRYPGYEQYF	TGTGCCAGCAGATATCCAGGCTACGAGCAGTACTTC
-	10	few	TRBJ2-5	TRBV7-8	CASRGQTQYF	TGTGCCAGCAGGGGGCAGACCCAGTACTTC
-	15	few	TRBJ2-4	TRBV6-5	CASSSGTAVRGIQYF	TGTGCCAGCAGTTCGGGGACCGCCGTTCGTGGCATTCAGTACTTC
-	13	-	TRBJ1-4	TRBV7-2	CASSLRGNEKLFF	TGTGCCAGCAGCTTGAGGGGAAATGAAAAACTGTTTTTT